This T cell receptor (beta chain) was retrieved from a study of T-cell reconstitution after alpha-beta-depleted transplantation in children. General study points: Approximately two months post-transplant, alpha-beta T cells reportedly originated from several hundred expanded graft clones.

As concerns this clonotype: Its specificity is not known.

Unique molecular identifiers were built into the TCRbeta library. Using its own MiXCR run on the PCR reads, TCRdb lists one record per CDR3 protein. The sample yields 100,000 to 150,000 distinct CDR3 sequences, 20% to 25% seen once. CDR3 length: 16 residues. Germline CDR1 and CDR2: SGHTA and FQGNSA. Trimming pared 1 base from V and 0 bases from J, leaving 10 bases between. Sequenced material: PBMCs, mostly from graft donor cells, taken 180 days after TCRalphabeta/CD19-depleted stem cell transplant. The clonotype comes from a male patient under 10 years old who had a stem cell transplant for chronic granulomatous disease, so the T cells may come from the graft donor. The chain links TRBV7-2 to TRBJ1-5; no clear D gene. The CDR3 loop reads CASSLVGSASNQPQHF. CDR3 nucleotide sequence: TGTGCCAGCAGCTTAGTTGGGTCAGCTAGCAATCAGCCCCAGCATTTT.